The next 18 T cell receptor beta chains were all read from a single sample in a study of cytomegalovirus exposure and HLA in healthy donors. PCR amplification relied on 60 Vbeta primers (plus 13 Jbeta primers). Only in-frame clones appear in the TCRdb table, and some are missing; sequencing was by immunoSEQ multiplex PCR. The top ten clones hold roughly 2.2% of a sample with 120,000 or so clones, about 76% of them seen once. The sequencing sample was made of PBMCs. Receptors originate from a woman aged 40 to 50 in good health and CMV-seronegative.

The rearrangement joins TRBV2 to TRBJ2-1; perhaps TRBD2 as D (6 bases). The V gene lost 6 bases and the J gene lost 5 bases, with 14 bases spanning the gap. The CDR3 spans 14 residues. Germline values: CDR1 SNHLY, CDR2 FYNNEI. The CDR3 protein is CASRPDGGNNEQFF. The CDR3 nucleotides are TGTGCCAGCAGGCCGGATGGGGGGAACAATGAGCAGTTCTTC.

The J gene is TRBJ1-1, the V gene TRBV4-1, with D tentatively TRBD1 (6 bases). Germline CDR1 and CDR2: MGHRA and YSYEKL. The ends were cut back, 3 bases at V and 7 bases at J, with 9 bases in the middle. This CDR3 region has 12 residues. The DNA of the CDR3 is TGCGCCAGCAGCCAGACGACAGGTGAAGCTTTCTTT. This codes for CASSQTTGEAFF.

The chain has TRBV7-9 and TRBJ1-2; D may be TRBD1 (6 bases). V was pared by 4 bases and J by 7 bases, with 16 bases between. The CDR3 runs to 14 residues. Germline CDR1 and CDR2: SEHNR and FQNEAQ (reference sequence). CDR3 in DNA: TGTGCCAGCAGCTCGGGGGGCCAGGGTGGTGGCTACACCTTC. Encoded protein: CASSSGGQGGGYTF. The full variable domain, in which reference TRBV7-9 and TRBJ1-2 provide the parts outside the CDR3, is DTGVSQNPRHKITKRGQNVTFRCDPISEHNRLYWYRQTLGQGPEFLTYFQNEAQLEKSRLLSDRFSAERPKGSFSTLEIQRTEQGDSAMYLCASSSGGQGGGYTFGSGTRLTVV.

The V and J genes are TRBV18 and TRBJ1-1, with no clear D. CDR1 and CDR2 from the germline V gene are KGHSH and LQKENI. The CDR3 sequence is 15 residues long. V lost 3 bases, J lost 1 base, and 12 bases lay in between. CDR3 bases: TGTGCCAGCTCACCTGACCGACTTACGAACACTGAAGCTTTCTTT. Translated: CASSPDRLTNTEAFF.

The chain uses TRBV19 and TRBJ1-5, with TRBD1 matching over 9 bases. The germline CDR1 and CDR2 sequences are LNHDA and SQIVND (reference sequence). The CDR3 runs to 15 residues. V lost 7 bases and J lost 2; bases outside the gene matches: 6. The CDR3 is CASTPRDRGNQPQHF. The CDR3 DNA is TGTGCCAGTACCCCCCGGGACAGGGGCAATCAGCCCCAGCATTTT.

The V call is TRBV18, the J call TRBJ1-2; 7 nucleotides agree with TRBD1. Germline V CDR1 and CDR2: KGHSH, LQKENI. The CDR3 runs to 15 residues. V was clipped by 2 bases and J by 3 bases; unmatched bases: 6. CDR3 in amino acids: CASSPFNRGDYGYTF. DNA for the CDR3: TGTGCCAGCTCACCATTCAACAGGGGTGACTATGGCTACACCTTC.

This clone was counted between two and nine times. This chain links TRBV6-5 with TRBJ2-7; 12 bases match TRBD2. V lost 10 bases and J lost 6; bases outside the gene matches: 13. CDR1 and CDR2 (germline): MNHEY, SVGAGI. The CDR3 totals 15 residues. The CDR3 nucleotides are TGTGCCACCCACAGTTCGGCTAGCGGGAGGGCCGAGCAGTACTTC. Amino acids: CATHSSASGRAEQYF.

This chain uses TRBV27 with TRBJ2-5; 10 bases match TRBD1. V shed 3 bases, J shed 1 base, and the junction held 2 bases outside the gene matches. This CDR3 spans 15 amino acids. In germline, CDR1 is MNHEY, CDR2 SMNVEV (reference sequence). Here the CDR3 reads CASSLGQGPQETQYF. CDR3 nucleotide sequence: TGTGCCAGCAGTTTGGGACAGGGGCCCCAAGAGACCCAGTACTTC.

The V and J genes are TRBV6-5 and TRBJ2-7; D gene ambiguous. Per germline, CDR1 MNHEY and CDR2 SVGAGI. Trimming shortened V by 0 bases and J by 2 bases, and 8 bases separated the two germline ends. CDR3 length: 14 residues. CDR3 nucleotides: TGTGCCAGCAGTTACTCGTACAACACCTACGAGCAGTACTTC. It translates to CASSYSYNTYEQYF.

This rearrangement joins TRBV5-6 to TRBJ1-5; possibly TRBD1 for D (6 bases). V was shortened by 3 bases and J by 3 bases, with 13 bases between the two germline ends. Germline V gene data show CDR1 as SGHDT and CDR2 as YYEEEE. The CDR3 covers 15 residues. DNA of the CDR3: TGTGCCAGCAGCTCACAAGACAGGCTCAATCAGCCCCAGCATTTT. This encodes CASSSQDRLNQPQHF.

The table lists this clone with a few counts. At the DNA level, this CDR3 is encoded by other sequences in the same sample as well. The chain is built from TRBV6-5 and TRBJ1-4, with a tentative D call TRBD1 (6 bases). Trimming removed 0 bases at V and 6 bases at J, with 8 bases between. The CDR3 extends over 14 amino acids. From germline, CDR1 is MNHEY and CDR2 SVGAGI. The chain's CDR3 is CASSYSGGDEKLFF. CDR3 sequence (DNA): TGTGCCAGCAGTTACTCAGGGGGGGATGAAAAACTGTTTTTT.

The rearrangement links TRBV7-9 to TRBJ1-2, with TRBD1 matching 9 bases. Looked up from germline, CDR1 is SEHNR and CDR2 is FQNEAQ (reference sequence). The CDR3 totals 16 residues. V trimming: 2 bases; J trimming: 4 bases; junction bases outside the gene matches: 8. The CDR3 region is CASSLSLGQGGYGYTF. In DNA form, the CDR3 reads TGTGCCAGCAGCTTAAGTTTGGGACAGGGAGGCTATGGCTACACCTTC.

V is TRBV10-3 and J is TRBJ2-3, with 10 bases fitting TRBD2. CDR3 length equals 15 residues. The trim removed 5 bases at V and 2 bases at J, leaving 4 bases unmatched. Germline V lookup: CDR1 ENHRY, CDR2 SYGVKD. The CDR3 DNA sequence: TGTGCCATCAGTAGCCTAGCGGGGGCCACAGATACGCAGTATTTT. It yields the protein CAISSLAGATDTQYF.

The chain links TRBV2 to TRBJ1-2, with D maybe TRBD1 (6 bases). The CDR3 runs 13 residues. V dropped 10 bases and J dropped 5 bases, with 17 bases sitting between them. Per germline, CDR1 SNHLY and CDR2 FYNNEI. CDR3 residues: CAKSGQPRYGYTF. The CDR3, as DNA: TGTGCCAAGTCCGGACAGCCACGTTATGGCTACACCTTC.

The V gene is TRBV5-1, the J gene TRBJ1-4; D is unresolved. There are 14 residues in the CDR3. V dropped 2 bases and J dropped 4 bases, with 9 bases sitting between them. Looked up from germline, CDR1 is SGHRS and CDR2 is YFSETQ. DNA for the CDR3: TGCGCCAGCAGCTTTAACACGGGTAATGAAAAACTGTTTTTT. Protein product: CASSFNTGNEKLFF. The full variable domain, rest sourced from reference TRBV5-1 and TRBJ1-4, is KAGVTQTPRYLIKTRGQQVTLSCSPISGHRSVSWYQQTPGQGLQFLFEYFSETQRNKGNFPGRFSGRQFSNSRSEMNVSTLELGDSALYLCASSFNTGNEKLFFGSGTQLSVL.

The V gene is TRBV7-2, the J gene TRBJ2-3, with D unresolved. Germline loops: CDR1 SGHTA, CDR2 FQGNSA. Deletions cut 8 bases from V and 5 bases from J, with 8 bases between. The CDR3 contains 11 residues. CDR3 bases: TGTGCCAGCCAACGAGGAGATACGCAGTATTTT. It specifies CASQRGDTQYF.

The J gene is TRBJ2-3, the V gene TRBV5-6; D is unclear. CDR3 length equals 12 residues. CDR1 SGHDT and CDR2 YYEEEE come from the germline V gene. Trimming left V 1 base short and J 2 bases short, with 2 bases between. CDR3 loop: CASSLYTDTQYF. Here the CDR3 DNA reads TGTGCCAGCAGCTTGTACACAGATACGCAGTATTTT.

The chain recombines TRBV19 with TRBJ1-1, with a tentative D call TRBD1 (6 bases). V was cut by 6 bases and J by 4 bases, with 12 bases left in between. Germline lookup yields CDR1 LNHDA and CDR2 SQIVND (reference sequence). CDR3 length: 13 amino acids. The CDR3 DNA reads TGTGCCAGTAGGCCTCAGGGGAGCACTGAAGCTTTCTTT. Amino acid sequence: CASRPQGSTEAFF.